A single sample gave rise to the 11 T cell receptor beta chains below, sequenced in a study of cytomegalovirus exposure and HLA in healthy donors. Vbeta (60) and Jbeta (13) primers were used in the PCR. Libraries were prepared by immunoSEQ multiplex PCR; TCRdb keeps only in-frame clonotypes and omits some of them. Of about 98,000 clones in the sample, approximately 71% were seen once. The specimen sequenced was PBMCs. Source of these receptors: a male donor in good health and CMV-seropositive.

This clone came up a few times. This chain connects TRBV30 to TRBJ1-1, with 7 positions matching TRBD1. The CDR3 length is 15 residues. CDR1 is GTSNPN and CDR2 is SVGIG in the germline V gene (reference sequence). Trimming at V came to 6 bases and at J to 5 bases, leaving 15 bases not matched to a gene. The CDR3 reads CACHSQGYSGTEAFF. The DNA for the CDR3 is TGTGCCTGTCACTCACAGGGGTACTCTGGTACTGAAGCTTTCTTT.

Notes on this clone: One end of the junction varies from germline; a read error may be responsible. Other DNA sequences in this sample translate to the same CDR3. The chain recombines TRBV7-2 with TRBJ2-7; 11 bases map to TRBD2. Germline CDR1 is SGHTA and CDR2 is FQGNSA. CDR3 length: 16 residues. This CDR3 reads CASSFALAGGENEQYF. DNA of the CDR3: TGTGCTAGCAGCTTCGCTCTAGCGGGAGGCGAGAACGAGCAGTACTTC.

The rearrangement uses TRBV6-1 and TRBJ1-2, with 8 bases fitting TRBD1. V trimming: 6 bases; J trimming: 8 bases; junction bases outside the gene matches: 14. The germline CDR1 and CDR2 sequences are MNHNS and SASEGT. The length of the CDR3 is 15 residues. CDR3 sequence: CASRTARLTGVGYTF. The CDR3 bases are TGTGCCAGCAGGACTGCCCGCTTGACAGGGGTCGGCTACACCTTC.

The chain links TRBV4-3 to TRBJ2-3; 16 bases agree with TRBD2. Germline lookup yields CDR1 LGHNA and CDR2 YSLEER. V dropped 3 bases and J dropped 6; count of bases not matched to a gene: 3. There are 16 residues in the CDR3. The CDR3 protein is CASSQGLAGGPDTQYF. The CDR3 DNA follows: TGCGCCAGCAGCCAGGGACTAGCGGGAGGGCCGGATACGCAGTATTTT.

This chain links TRBV28 with TRBJ1-2, with 7 bases that match TRBD1. Germline V CDR1 and CDR2: MDHEN, SYDVKM. V gave up 4 bases and J gave up 4 bases; unmatched junction bases: 6. The CDR3 consists of 14 residues. In DNA form, the CDR3 reads TGTGCCAGCAGTTCCCGACAGGGCCGCTATGGCTACACCTTC. Its protein product is CASSSRQGRYGYTF.

The chain carries TRBV5-1 and TRBJ2-1; D is possibly TRBD2 (6 bases). V dropped 0 bases and J dropped 7 bases, with 11 bases sitting between them. Germline CDR1 and CDR2: SGHRS and YFSETQ. The CDR3 has 14 residues. The DNA for the CDR3 is TGCGCCAGCAGCTTGGGGGCAGGGAGGAATGAGCAGTTCTTC. Its protein is CASSLGAGRNEQFF.

This clone was counted a single time. The rearrangement joins TRBV7-9 to TRBJ2-1, with D possibly TRBD1 on 6 matching bases. Deletions cut 4 bases from V and 3 bases from J, with 10 bases between. Germline CDR1 and CDR2: SEHNR and FQNEAQ (reference sequence). This CDR3 has 14 residues. The CDR3 loop reads CASSSRGVYNEQFF. CDR3 bases: TGTGCCAGCAGCTCCAGGGGAGTCTACAATGAGCAGTTCTTC.

V usage is TRBV20-1 and J usage is TRBJ2-3, with D unclear. V gave up 5 bases and J gave up 5 bases, with 8 bases separating them. The length of the CDR3 is 11 residues. Germline CDR1 reads DFQATT; CDR2 reads SNEGSKA (reference sequence). The CDR3 protein is CSASVRDTQYF. CDR3 nucleotide sequence: TGCAGTGCTTCTGTCCGAGATACGCAGTATTTT.

V and J are TRBV4-1 and TRBJ2-3; 10 nucleotides match TRBD2. The CDR3 runs to 16 residues. Losses at the gene ends were 0 bases for V and 6 bases for J; bases not matched to a gene: 6. Germline CDR1 reads MGHRA; CDR2 reads YSYEKL. In nucleotides, the CDR3 is TGCGCCAGCAGCCAAGAATCTAGCGGGAGCGTCGATACGCAGTATTTT. Translated, it gives CASSQESSGSVDTQYF.

The chain recombines TRBV6-5 with TRBJ1-2; 10 positions match TRBD1. The V gene end was trimmed by 5 bases and the J gene end by 2 bases; junction bases not matched to a gene: 5. Germline V lookup: CDR1 MNHEY, CDR2 SVGAGI. This CDR3 has 15 amino acids. Here the CDR3 DNA reads TGTGCCAGCAGTCTCGGACAGGGGGGGAACTATGGCTACACCTTC. Translating gives CASSLGQGGNYGYTF.

The V gene is TRBV9, the J gene TRBJ2-5, with TRBD2 matching 8 bases. The J call may not be correct, given that the DNA end is closer to TRBJ2-7. CDR1 is SGDLS and CDR2 is YYNGEE in the germline V gene. The CDR3 sequence is 15 residues long. CDR3 nucleotide sequence: TGTGCCAGCAGCGTAGGTCGGGGGGGGATCTACGAGCAGTACTTC. It translates to CASSVGRGGIYEQYF.